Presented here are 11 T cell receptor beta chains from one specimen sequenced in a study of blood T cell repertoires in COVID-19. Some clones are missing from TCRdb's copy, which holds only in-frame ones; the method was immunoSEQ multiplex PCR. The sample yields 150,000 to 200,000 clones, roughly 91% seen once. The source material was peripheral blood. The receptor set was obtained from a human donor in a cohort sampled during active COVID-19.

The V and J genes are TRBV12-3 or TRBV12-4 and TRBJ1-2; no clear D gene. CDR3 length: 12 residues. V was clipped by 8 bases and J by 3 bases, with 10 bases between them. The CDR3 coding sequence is TGTGCCAGCTCTATCTGGTACTATGGCTACACCTTC. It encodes CASSIWYYGYTF.

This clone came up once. The chain's CDR3 is CASRPGGASTGELFF. The CDR3 DNA sequence: TGCGCCAGCAGGCCAGGGGGCGCGAGCACCGGGGAGCTGTTTTTT. The V and J genes are TRBV10-2 and TRBJ2-2, with TRBD1 matching over 8 bases. From germline, CDR1 is WSHSY and CDR2 SAAADI. V was pared by 6 bases and J by 4 bases, with 7 bases of the junction left unmatched. This CDR3 has 15 amino acids.

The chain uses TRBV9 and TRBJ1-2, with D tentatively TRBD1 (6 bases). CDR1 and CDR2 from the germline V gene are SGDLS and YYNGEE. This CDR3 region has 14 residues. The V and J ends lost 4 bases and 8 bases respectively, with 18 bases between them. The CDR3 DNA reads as TGTGCCAGCAGCTCCCAGACAGGATTGGGAGGCTACACCTTC. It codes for CASSSQTGLGGYTF.

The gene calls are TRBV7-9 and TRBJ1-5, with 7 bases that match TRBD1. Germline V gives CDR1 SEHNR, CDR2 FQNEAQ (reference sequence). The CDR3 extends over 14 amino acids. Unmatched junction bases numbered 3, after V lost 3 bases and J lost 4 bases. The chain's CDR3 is CASSFGTDNQPQHF. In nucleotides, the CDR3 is TGTGCCAGCAGCTTCGGGACAGATAATCAGCCCCAGCATTTT.

The CDR3 nucleotides read TGTGCCAGCAGTTTCGGCGGGAGTTACGAGCAGTACTTC. Translation gives CASSFGGSYEQYF. The chain is built from TRBV12-3 or TRBV12-4 and TRBJ2-7; 7 bases align to TRBD2. Trimming removed 3 bases from V and 4 bases from J; junction bases left unmatched: 3. This CDR3 contains 13 residues.

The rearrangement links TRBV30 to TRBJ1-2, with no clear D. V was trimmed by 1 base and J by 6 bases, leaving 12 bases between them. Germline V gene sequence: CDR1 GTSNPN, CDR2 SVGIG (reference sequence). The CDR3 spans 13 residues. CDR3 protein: CAWSGLPGNGYTF. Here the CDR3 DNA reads TGTGCCTGGAGTGGACTGCCGGGGAATGGCTACACCTTC.

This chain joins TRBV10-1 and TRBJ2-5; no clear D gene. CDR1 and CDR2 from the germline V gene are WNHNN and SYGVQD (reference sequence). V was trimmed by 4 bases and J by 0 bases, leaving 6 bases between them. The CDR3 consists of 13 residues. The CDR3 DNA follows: TGCGCCAGCAGTGGCGACTACCAAGAGACCCAGTACTTC. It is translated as CASSGDYQETQYF.

CDR3 residues: CASSQAGRVENTIYF. CDR3 coding DNA: TGCGCCAGCAGCCAAGCTGGGCGGGTTGAAAACACCATATATTTT. This rearrangement joins TRBV4-1 to TRBJ1-3, with D uncertain. Per the germline V gene, CDR1 is MGHRA and CDR2 is YSYEKL. The CDR3 has 15 amino acids. With 1 base removed from V and 6 bases from J, the gap between germline ends came to 13 bases.

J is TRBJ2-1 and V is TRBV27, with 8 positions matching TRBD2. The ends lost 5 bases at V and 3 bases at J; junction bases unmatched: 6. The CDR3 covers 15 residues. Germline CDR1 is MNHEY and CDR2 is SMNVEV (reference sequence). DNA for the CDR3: TGTGCCAGCAGTCCGGGACTAGGTTACTACAATGAGCAGTTCTTC. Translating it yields CASSPGLGYYNEQFF.

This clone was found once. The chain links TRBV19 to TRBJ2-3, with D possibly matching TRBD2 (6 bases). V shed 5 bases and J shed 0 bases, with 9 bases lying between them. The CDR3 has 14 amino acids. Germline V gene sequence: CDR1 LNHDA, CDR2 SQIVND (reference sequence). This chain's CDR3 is CASSATRSTDTQYF. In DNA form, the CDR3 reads TGTGCCAGTAGTGCGACTAGAAGCACAGATACGCAGTATTTT.

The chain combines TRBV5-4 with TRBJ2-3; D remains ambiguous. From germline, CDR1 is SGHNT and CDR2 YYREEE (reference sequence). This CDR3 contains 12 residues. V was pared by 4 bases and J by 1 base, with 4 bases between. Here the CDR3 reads CASSHRTDTQYF. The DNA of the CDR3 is TGTGCCAGCAGCCATCGCACAGATACGCAGTATTTT.